This is a list of T cell receptor beta chains from one sample in a study of blood T cell repertoires in COVID-19. Sequencing was performed with immunoSEQ multiplex PCR; in TCRdb, only in-frame clones are kept and a portion is missing. The table lists some 45,000 clones, almost 95% of them singletons. Specimen: peripheral blood. The source of these receptors is a man aged 45 to 65 with active COVID-19. Each CDR3 is given with its conserved first and last residue. A D gene is named only where the DNA matches it firmly. Clone size is not always given. Where it is, it says once, few, many or a class for expanded clones.

size: NA
D: TRBD2
V: TRBV7-3
J: TRBJ2-3
DNA: TGTGCCAGCAGCGCGACTAGCGGGAGGGCCGCAGATACGCAGTATTTT
CDR3: CASSATSGRAADTQYF

size: NA
D: NA
V: TRBV9
J: TRBJ2-3
DNA: TGTGCCAGCAGCGCGGGAACCTCAGATACGCAGTATTTT
CDR3: CASSAGTSDTQYF

size: NA
D: TRBD2
V: TRBV19
J: TRBJ2-1
DNA: TGTGCCAGTAGTCTCTCGCGGGGGGCAAAAGGCTACAATGAGCAGTTCTTC
CDR3: CASSLSRGAKGYNEQFF

size: NA
D: NA
V: TRBV28
J: TRBJ1-1
DNA: TGTGCCAGCCGCCCAACCGGCAGGGTGTATCCTGAAGCTTTCTTT
CDR3: CASRPTGRVYPEAFF

size: NA
D: TRBD1
V: TRBV11-2
J: TRBJ1-1
DNA: TGTGCCAGCAGCTTGGACAGGGACACTGAAGCTTTCTTT
CDR3: CASSLDRDTEAFF

size: once
D: TRBD2
V: TRBV6-5
J: TRBJ2-1
DNA: TGTGCCACCCAAACCTTTGCTAGCGGGAAGAATGAGCAGTTCTTC
CDR3: CATQTFASGKNEQFF

size: few
D: NA
V: TRBV10-1
J: TRBJ1-6
DNA: TGCGCCAGCAGTCCCTCAGGCAGAGATTCACCCCTCCACTTT
CDR3: CASSPSGRDSPLHF

size: NA
D: NA
V: TRBV5-8
J: TRBJ2-7
DNA: TGTGCCAGCAGCTTGTACTACGAGCAGTACTTC
CDR3: CASSLYYEQYF

size: NA
D: NA
V: TRBV7-8
J: TRBJ2-3
DNA: TGTGCCAGCAGCTCCTCGGTGGCGCAGTATTTT
CDR3: CASSSSVAQYF

size: NA
D: NA
V: TRBV30
J: TRBJ2-3
DNA: TGTGCCTCGCACCAGGGCCTCACAGATACGCAGTATTTT
CDR3: CASHQGLTDTQYF

size: NA
D: NA
V: TRBV2
J: TRBJ2-1
DNA: TGTGCCAGCAGTGATGAACGACTAGGAACCTACAATGAGCAGTTCTTC
CDR3: CASSDERLGTYNEQFF

size: NA
D: TRBD2
V: TRBV10-1
J: TRBJ2-1
DNA: TGCGCCAGCAGTGAGAGACTAGCGGCTTCTGAGCAGTTCTTC
CDR3: CASSERLAASEQFF

size: NA
D: TRBD2
V: TRBV30
J: TRBJ2-7
DNA: TGTGCCTGGAACTCCTCGCCGACTAGCGGCAGCGGGGGACAGTACTTC
CDR3: CAWNSSPTSGSGGQYF

size: NA
D: NA
V: TRBV9
J: TRBJ2-1
DNA: TGTGCCAGCAGCGTAGCTCACGGGATAGGGAATGAGCAGTTCTTC
CDR3: CASSVAHGIGNEQFF

size: NA
D: NA
V: TRBV19
J: TRBJ2-3
DNA: TGTGCCAGTAGTTTGCGCAGGACAGATACGCAGTATTTT
CDR3: CASSLRRTDTQYF

size: NA
D: NA
V: TRBV29-1
J: TRBJ2-7
DNA: TGCAGCGTTGAAAAGGGGGAGGGGTACGAGCAGTACTTC
CDR3: CSVEKGEGYEQYF

size: NA
D: NA
V: TRBV4-2
J: TRBJ2-7
DNA: TGTGCCAGCAGCCAAGATAGGAGTCCCTCCGGAGTGGAGGTCTACGAGCAGTACTTC
CDR3: CASSQDRSPSGVEVYEQYF